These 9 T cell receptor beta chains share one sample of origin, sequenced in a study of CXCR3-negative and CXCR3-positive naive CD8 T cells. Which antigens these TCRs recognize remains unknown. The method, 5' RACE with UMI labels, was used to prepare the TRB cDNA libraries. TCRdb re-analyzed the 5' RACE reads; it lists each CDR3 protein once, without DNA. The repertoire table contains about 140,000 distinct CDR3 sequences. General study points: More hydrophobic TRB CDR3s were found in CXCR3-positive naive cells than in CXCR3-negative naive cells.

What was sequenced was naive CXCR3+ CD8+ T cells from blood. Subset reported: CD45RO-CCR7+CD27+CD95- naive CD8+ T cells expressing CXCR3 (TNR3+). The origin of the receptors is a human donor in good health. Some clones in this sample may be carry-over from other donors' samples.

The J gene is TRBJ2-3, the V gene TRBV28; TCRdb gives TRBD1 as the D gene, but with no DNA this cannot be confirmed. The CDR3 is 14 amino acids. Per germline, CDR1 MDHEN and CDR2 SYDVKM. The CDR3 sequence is CASMEGVGGGTQYF.

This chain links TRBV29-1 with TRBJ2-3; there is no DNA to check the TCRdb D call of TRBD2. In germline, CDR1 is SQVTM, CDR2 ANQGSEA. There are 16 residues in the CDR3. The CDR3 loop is CSVEAPTSGDLFTQYF.

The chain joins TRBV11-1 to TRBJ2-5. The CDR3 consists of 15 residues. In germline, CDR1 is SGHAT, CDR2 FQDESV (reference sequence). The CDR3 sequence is CASSLADGTEETQYF.

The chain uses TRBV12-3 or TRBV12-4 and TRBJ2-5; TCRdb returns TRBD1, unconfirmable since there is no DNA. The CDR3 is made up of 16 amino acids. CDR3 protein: CASSKSMGAPQGTQYF.

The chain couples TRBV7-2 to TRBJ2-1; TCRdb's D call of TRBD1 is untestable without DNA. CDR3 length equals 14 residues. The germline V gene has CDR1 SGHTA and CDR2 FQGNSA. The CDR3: CASAGVDYYNEQFF.

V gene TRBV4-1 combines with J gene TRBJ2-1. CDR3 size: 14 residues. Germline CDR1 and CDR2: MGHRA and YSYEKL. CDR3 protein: CASIQDPSYNEQFF.

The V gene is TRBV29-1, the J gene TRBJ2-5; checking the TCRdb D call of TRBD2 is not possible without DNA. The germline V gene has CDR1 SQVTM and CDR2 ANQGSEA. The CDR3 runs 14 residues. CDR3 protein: CSVELAGVQETQYF.

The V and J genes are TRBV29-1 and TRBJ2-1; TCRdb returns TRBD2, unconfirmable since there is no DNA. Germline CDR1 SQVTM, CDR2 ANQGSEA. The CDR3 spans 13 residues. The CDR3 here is CSVGGTSVDEQFF.

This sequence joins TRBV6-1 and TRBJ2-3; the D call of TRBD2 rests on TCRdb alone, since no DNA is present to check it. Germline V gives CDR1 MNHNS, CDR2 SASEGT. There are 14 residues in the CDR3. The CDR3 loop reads CASSEGSGSGVQYF.